This T cell receptor (beta chain) was sequenced for a study of beta chain features in type 1 diabetes. Study results and caveats: Shorter TCRB CDR3s, moderately but significantly so, marked every one of the four CD4+ subsets in Type 1 diabetes patients.

With regard to this clone: Its antigen is not known.

Of the isolated RNA, all was reverse transcribed, and so the sequenced material was expressed TCRB transcripts. Sequenced by immunoSEQ multiplex PCR; TCRdb stores in-frame clones only, minus some. The repertoire has under 950,000 clones, about a sixth of them found once; the top ten carry 0.02% to 0.025%. Blood was collected once per donor into heparin, averaging about 116 mL. Based on CD45RO/CCR7/CD25/CD127/CD95/CD27, CD4+ regulatory, stem cell-like memory, naive and central memory cells were sorted. The receptor's source is a woman in her late teens or twenties in good health. Material for sequencing was naive CD4+ T cells from blood.

CDR3: CASSRTTSGYQETQYF. The CDR3, as DNA: TGCGCCAGCAGCCGCACGACTAGCGGATACCAAGAGACCCAGTACTTC. The chain is built from TRBV5-1 and TRBJ2-5; 9 bases fit TRBD2. The CDR3 runs 16 residues. After removal of 4 bases from V and 0 bases from J, the junction contained 7 bases not matched to a gene. Per germline, CDR1 SGHRS and CDR2 YFSETQ.